Following are 28 T cell receptor beta chains from one sample sequenced in a study of neurological immune-mediated disorders. TCRdb processed the 5' RACE reads anew with MiXCR; each CDR3 protein has one entry. The repertoire holds around 55,000 distinct CDR3 sequences, with more than 3% as singletons. Specimen: CD4+ T cells from blood. Receptors were obtained from a woman between 40 and 50 years old with multiple sclerosis.

This clonotype was recorded at least ten times. The rearrangement links TRBV5-1 to TRBJ2-2; no definite D call. V shed 3 bases and J shed 2 bases, with 2 bases lying between them. Germline V gene lookup returns CDR1 SGHRS and CDR2 YFSETQ. The CDR3 extends over 12 amino acids. The CDR3 nucleotides read TGCGCCAGCAGCTATAACACCGGGGAGCTGTTTTTT. The encoded protein is CASSYNTGELFF.

This clonotype was detected many times. J is TRBJ2-6 and V is TRBV9, with TRBD1 identical over 7 bases. J lost 3 bases, V lost 4 bases, and 7 bases had no gene match. Germline-derived CDR1 and CDR2 are SGDLS and YYNGEE. The CDR3 is made up of 16 amino acids. The CDR3 region is CASSFRRGHGANVLTF. The CDR3 nucleotides are TGTGCCAGCAGCTTCCGAAGGGGGCATGGGGCCAACGTCCTGACTTTC.

This clonotype turned up a few times. J is TRBJ1-1 and V is TRBV6-6; D might be TRBD1 (6 bases). The CDR3 is 14 residues long. From germline, CDR1 is MNHNY and CDR2 SVGAGI (reference sequence). Trimming shortened V by 4 bases and J by 5 bases, and 14 bases separated the two germline ends. CDR3 sequence reads: CASSFGQQETEAFF. Here the CDR3 DNA reads TGTGCCAGCAGTTTCGGACAGCAGGAGACTGAAGCTTTCTTT.

This clonotype was counted many times. The chain employs TRBV20-1 and TRBJ2-2; D may correspond to TRBD1 or TRBD2 (5 bases each). Germline assignment: CDR1 DFQATT and CDR2 SNEGSKA (reference sequence). V lost 1 base and J lost 0, with 12 bases in between. This CDR3 contains 16 residues. The CDR3 sequence: CSARAGAISNTGELFF. Written as DNA, the CDR3 is TGCAGTGCTAGAGCCGGGGCTATATCGAACACCGGGGAGCTGTTTTTT.

This clonotype was observed at least ten times. The genes are TRBV5-1 and TRBJ2-7; no definite D call. Germline assignment: CDR1 SGHRS and CDR2 YFSETQ. The V end lost 1 base, the J end lost 5 bases, and 7 bases lay between the germline ends. This CDR3 is built from 12 residues. The DNA of the CDR3 is TGCGCCAGCAGCTTGTTCTTGGACGAGCAGTACTTC. It yields the protein CASSLFLDEQYF.

This clonotype appeared many times. The rearrangement joins TRBV12-3 or TRBV12-4 to TRBJ1-5; D remains unclear. The CDR3 sequence is 13 residues long. V gave up 5 bases and J gave up 9 bases, with 14 bases separating them. The CDR3 DNA reads TGTGCCAGCAGTCCCTACGTGGGTGCGCCCCAGCATTTT. Its translation: CASSPYVGAPQHF.

This clonotype was found many times. The V and J genes are TRBV7-2 and TRBJ1-1; tentative D call: TRBD1 (5 bases). Germline loops: CDR1 SGHTA, CDR2 FQGNSA. V was pared by 6 bases and J by 10 bases, with 21 bases between. CDR3 length: 14 residues. As DNA, the CDR3 is TGTGCCAGCAGACCATACGGGACGCACGCAGGAGCTTTCTTT. Translating it yields CASRPYGTHAGAFF.

This clonotype was detected many times. The chain joins TRBV5-1 to TRBJ1-2; D not certain. Trimming shortened V by 1 base and J by 2 bases, and 9 bases separated the two germline ends. Germline V gene sequence: CDR1 SGHRS, CDR2 YFSETQ. The CDR3 runs to 14 residues. The DNA for the CDR3 is TGCGCCAGCAGCTTGACCACCGCCAACTATGGCTACACCTTC. Translation gives CASSLTTANYGYTF.

This clonotype has at least ten counts. The chain links TRBV4-2 to TRBJ2-5; D gene ambiguous. The CDR3 has 15 residues. V was pared by 0 bases and J by 3 bases, with 11 bases between. CDR1 and CDR2 from the germline V gene are LGHNA and YNFKEQ. Here the CDR3 reads CASSQDWAIEETQYF. The CDR3 nucleotides read TGTGCCAGCAGCCAAGATTGGGCAATAGAAGAGACCCAGTACTTC.

This clonotype appeared many times. This chain links TRBV4-1 with TRBJ1-5; 7 bases agree with TRBD1. Germline V gene lookup returns CDR1 MGHRA and CDR2 YSYEKL. Germline trimming cut 2 bases from V and 0 bases from J; bases unmatched to any gene: 7. CDR3 size: 17 residues. The CDR3 region has the DNA TGCGCCAGCAGCCAATCTTACGGGACAGCTAGCAATCAGCCCCAGCATTTT. This translates into CASSQSYGTASNQPQHF.

The sample holds many counts of this clonotype. V gene TRBV5-1 combines with J gene TRBJ2-7; D is ambiguous. The V gene's germline CDR1 is SGHRS and CDR2 YFSETQ. The CDR3 length is 15 residues. V was clipped by 0 bases and J by 0 bases, with 10 bases between them. The CDR3 DNA is TGCGCCAGCAGCTTGGAGGGCATCCCCTCCTACGAGCAGTACTTC. As protein: CASSLEGIPSYEQYF.

This clonotype appeared many times. The J gene is TRBJ2-3, the V gene TRBV20-1; 9 nucleotides align to TRBD2. In germline, CDR1 is DFQATT, CDR2 SNEGSKA (reference sequence). The CDR3 totals 15 residues. With V trimmed by 6 bases and J by 2 bases, 9 bases remained unmatched. CDR3 sequence (DNA): TGCAGTGCAAAAAGGACTAGCGATCCCACAGATACGCAGTATTTT. It translates to CSAKRTSDPTDTQYF.

This clonotype has at least ten counts. V usage is TRBV29-1 and J usage is TRBJ2-1; D is ambiguous. The ends were cut back, 4 bases at V and 0 bases at J, with 10 bases in the middle. The CDR3 runs 14 residues. Germline V gene lookup returns CDR1 SQVTM and CDR2 ANQGSEA. CDR3 amino acids: CSVAQRGSYNEQFF. The CDR3 DNA reads as TGCAGCGTTGCCCAGCGAGGCTCCTACAATGAGCAGTTCTTC.

This clonotype was seen ten or more times. The chain carries TRBV5-1 and TRBJ2-1, with D possibly TRBD1 on 6 matching bases. Germline lookup yields CDR1 SGHRS and CDR2 YFSETQ. This CDR3 is 16 amino acids long. Trimming left V 3 bases short and J 0 bases short, with 13 bases between. The DNA for the CDR3 is TGCGCCAGCAGCTCACAGGGTTCAGTCTCCTACAATGAGCAGTTCTTC. Translated, it gives CASSSQGSVSYNEQFF.

This clonotype was observed once. This rearrangement joins TRBV5-1 to TRBJ2-5; weak D call: TRBD1 (6 bases). With 4 bases removed from V and 0 bases from J, the gap between germline ends came to 16 bases. Germline V lookup: CDR1 SGHRS, CDR2 YFSETQ. The CDR3 covers 16 residues. CDR3 sequence reads: CASSGRDNPYQETQYF. CDR3 bases: TGCGCCAGCAGCGGACGGGACAATCCCTACCAAGAGACCCAGTACTTC. Combining the CDR3 with reference TRBV5-1 and TRBJ2-5 gives the whole variable domain KAGVTQTPRYLIKTRGQQVTLSCSPISGHRSVSWYQQTPGQGLQFLFEYFSETQRNKGNFPGRFSGRQFSNSRSEMNVSTLELGDSALYLCASSGRDNPYQETQYFGPGTRLLVL.

This clonotype appeared many times. This chain's CDR3 is CASSPGTGQGAYEQYF. For the CDR3, the DNA is TGCGCCAGCAGCCCGGGTACAGGACAGGGGGCGTACGAGCAGTACTTC. The chain is built from TRBV5-1 and TRBJ2-7; 11 bases fit TRBD1. The CDR3 runs to 16 residues. V lost 4 bases and J lost 4; bases outside the gene matches: 10. Germline CDR1 reads SGHRS; CDR2 reads YFSETQ.

This clonotype was detected many times. The chain is built from TRBV20-1 and TRBJ2-1, with D uncertain. Germline V gene lookup returns CDR1 DFQATT and CDR2 SNEGSKA (reference sequence). The CDR3 has 8 residues. This CDR3 reads CTPNEQFF. The CDR3 nucleotides read TGCACCCCAAATGAGCAGTTCTTC.

This clonotype has ten or more counts. This rearrangement joins TRBV11-2 to TRBJ2-5; D tentatively fits TRBD1 or TRBD2 (5 bases each). The germline V and J ends were trimmed by 4 bases and 2 bases, with 14 bases remaining between them. The germline V gene encodes CDR1 SGHAT and CDR2 FQNNGV. The CDR3 covers 15 residues. The chain's CDR3 is CASSSGRKAQETQYF. The CDR3 nucleotides read TGTGCCAGCAGCTCGGGACGTAAAGCGCAAGAGACCCAGTACTTC. The variable domain in full, with the rest retrieved from reference TRBV11-2 and TRBJ2-5, is EAGVAQSPRYKIIEKRQSVAFWCNPISGHATLYWYQQILGQGPKLLIQFQNNGVVDDSQLPKDRFSAERLKGVDSTLKIQPAKLEDSAVYLCASSSGRKAQETQYFGPGTRLLVL.

This clonotype was found many times. The V call is TRBV3-1, the J call TRBJ1-3; D remains ambiguous. Trimming removed 4 bases from V and 3 bases from J, with 16 bases in between. Germline assignment: CDR1 LGHDT and CDR2 YNNKEL (reference sequence). CDR3 length: 16 residues. CDR3 DNA sequence: TGTGCCAGCAGCCCAGCTAGACGGATTTATGGAAACACCATATATTTT. It specifies CASSPARRIYGNTIYF.

This clonotype was observed at least ten times. The chain couples TRBV5-1 to TRBJ1-2; the match to TRBD1 covers 7 bases. The germline CDR1 and CDR2 sequences are SGHRS and YFSETQ. This CDR3 spans 16 amino acids. With V trimmed by 4 bases and J by 6 bases, 15 bases remained unmatched. The CDR3 DNA reads as TGCGCCAGCAGCAGAGACCGGGGAAGGGGGCGCGATGGCTACACCTTC. Translated: CASSRDRGRGRDGYTF.

In this sample, this clonotype turned up many times. The chain has TRBV5-8 and TRBJ2-1; weak D call: TRBD1 (6 bases). The CDR3 contains 15 residues. The germline gives CDR1 SGHTS, CDR2 YDEGEE. The V gene lost 2 bases and the J gene lost 0 bases, with 9 bases spanning the gap. DNA of the CDR3: TGTGCCAGCAGCTTCCAGGGGCGCTCCTACAATGAGCAGTTCTTC. It translates to CASSFQGRSYNEQFF.

The sample holds many counts of this clonotype. This sequence joins TRBV5-1 and TRBJ2-3; weak D call: TRBD2 (6 bases). Trimming removed 4 bases from V and 2 bases from J, with 17 bases in between. Per the germline V gene, CDR1 is SGHRS and CDR2 is YFSETQ. The CDR3 is made up of 16 amino acids. In DNA, the CDR3 is TGCGCCAGCAGCCTGGGATCGGGGGATCTCACAGATACGCAGTATTTT. It encodes CASSLGSGDLTDTQYF.

This clonotype was seen at least ten times. The chain links TRBV9 to TRBJ1-3; D might be TRBD1 (6 bases). V was pared by 0 bases and J by 0 bases, with 10 bases between. This CDR3 spans 16 amino acids. Germline V lookup: CDR1 SGDLS, CDR2 YYNGEE. The CDR3 is CASSVGGQFSGNTIYF. In nucleotides, the CDR3 is TGTGCCAGCAGCGTAGGGGGACAATTCTCTGGAAACACCATATATTTT. The complete variable domain, with remaining parts taken from reference TRBV9 and TRBJ1-3, reads DSGVTQTPKHLITATGQRVTLRCSPRSGDLSVYWYQQSLDQGLQFLIQYYNGEERAKGNILERFSAQQFPDLHSELNLSSLELGDSALYFCASSVGGQFSGNTIYFGEGSWLTVV.

At least ten counts were recorded for this clonotype. V and J are TRBV28 and TRBJ1-5; D remains unclear. The V and J ends lost 5 bases and 7 bases respectively, with 15 bases between them. CDR3 length: 14 amino acids. The germline gives CDR1 MDHEN, CDR2 SYDVKM. The CDR3 nucleotides read TGTGCCAGCAGTCCCCAAAAGACGTACCAGCCCCAGCATTTT. Protein: CASSPQKTYQPQHF.

This clonotype was recorded many times. The rearrangement joins TRBV12-3 or TRBV12-4 to TRBJ1-4; 7 bases are a match to TRBD1. This CDR3 is 16 amino acids long. V was pared by 6 bases and J by 1 base, with 8 bases of the junction left unmatched. The CDR3 spells CASSLDRPRTNEKLFF. Written as DNA, the CDR3 is TGTGCCAGCAGCTTGGACAGGCCGAGAACTAATGAAAAACTGTTTTTT.

A word on this clonotype: Since a much larger clone is just one base distant, this may be a read error. V and J are TRBV2 and TRBJ2-2, with TRBD2 matching over 10 bases. Trimming removed 5 bases from V and 7 bases from J; junction bases left unmatched: 7. Germline assignment: CDR1 SNHLY and CDR2 FYNNEI. The CDR3 length is 15 residues. This CDR3 is CASSPLAGRIGELFF. In nucleotides, the CDR3 is TGTGCCAGCAGTCCACTAGCGGGAAGGATCGGGGAGCTGTTTTTT. Complete variable domain (other parts from reference TRBV2 and TRBJ2-2): EPEVTQTPSHQVTQMGQEVILRCVPISNHLYFYWYRQILGQKVEFLVSFYNNEISEKSEIFDDQFSVERPDGSNFTLKIRSTKLEDSAMYFCASSPLAGRIGELFFGEGSRLTVL.

The table lists this clonotype with many counts. The chain uses TRBV5-1 and TRBJ2-2; 13 bases align to TRBD2. CDR3 size: 16 residues. Germline V gives CDR1 SGHRS, CDR2 YFSETQ. V lost 3 bases to trimming and J lost 7 bases; unmatched junction nucleotides: 6. The DNA of the CDR3 is TGCGCCAGCAGCTCCCCCTGGACTAGCGGGGGCGGGGAGCTGTTTTTT. It specifies CASSSPWTSGGGELFF.

This clonotype was picked up many times. This chain links TRBV20-1 with TRBJ1-4, with 9 bases matching TRBD1. This CDR3 spans 14 amino acids. The V gene's germline CDR1 is DFQATT and CDR2 SNEGSKA (reference sequence). V lost 6 bases to trimming and J lost 1 base; unmatched junction nucleotides: 3. CDR3 protein: CSARTGETNEKLFF. Here the CDR3 DNA reads TGCAGTGCCCGGACAGGGGAAACTAATGAAAAACTGTTTTTT.